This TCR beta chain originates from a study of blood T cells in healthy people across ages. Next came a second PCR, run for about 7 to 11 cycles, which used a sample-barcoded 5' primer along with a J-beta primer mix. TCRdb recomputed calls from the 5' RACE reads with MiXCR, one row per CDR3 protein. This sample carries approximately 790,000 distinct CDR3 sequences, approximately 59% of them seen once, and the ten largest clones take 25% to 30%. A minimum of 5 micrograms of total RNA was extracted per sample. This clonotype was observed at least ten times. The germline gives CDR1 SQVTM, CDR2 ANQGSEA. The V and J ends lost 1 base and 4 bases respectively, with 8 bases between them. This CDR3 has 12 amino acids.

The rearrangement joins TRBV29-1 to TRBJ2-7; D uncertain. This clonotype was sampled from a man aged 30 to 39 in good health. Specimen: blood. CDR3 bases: TGCAGCGTTGAAGCGACGGGTTACGAGCAGTACTTC. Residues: CSVEATGYEQYF.